Sequencing of this T cell receptor beta chain was carried out in a study of metastatic and nonmetastatic thyroid tumors. For the study at large: The authors compared repertoires across blood and tumor or nodule tissue from malignant and benign thyroid patients.

Thyroid surgery took place with no prior treatment in any patient. This clone has a count of ten or more. The antigen remains unidentified. The CDR3 runs 14 residues. CDR1 and CDR2 (germline): MNHEY, SMNVEV (reference sequence). Trimming took off 3 bases at V and 4 bases at J, with 9 bases between the two ends. Per the study methods: Clinicopathological groups supplied CDR3 differences that were used to build a distant-metastasis classifier for papillary thyroid cancer. TCRdb reanalyzed the PCR reads via MiXCR. The V and J calls and clone size are TCRdb's, not the authors'. The sample lists tens of thousands of clones, roughly a fifth occurring once. General observations from the study: According to reports, the diversity of TCR beta was significantly higher in malignant thyroid tumors than in benign nodules, and this held in both blood and tumor samples.

The V and J genes are TRBV27 and TRBJ2-2; a possible D gene is TRBD2 (6 bases). The specimen sequenced was blood. The source is a female donor with papillary thyroid cancer or a benign thyroid nodule (not recorded which). Some clones in this sample may be carry-over from other donors' samples. The DNA for the CDR3 is TGTGCCAGCAGTTTTTTGGGACTCACCGGGGAGCTGTTTTTT. Its translation is CASSFLGLTGELFF.